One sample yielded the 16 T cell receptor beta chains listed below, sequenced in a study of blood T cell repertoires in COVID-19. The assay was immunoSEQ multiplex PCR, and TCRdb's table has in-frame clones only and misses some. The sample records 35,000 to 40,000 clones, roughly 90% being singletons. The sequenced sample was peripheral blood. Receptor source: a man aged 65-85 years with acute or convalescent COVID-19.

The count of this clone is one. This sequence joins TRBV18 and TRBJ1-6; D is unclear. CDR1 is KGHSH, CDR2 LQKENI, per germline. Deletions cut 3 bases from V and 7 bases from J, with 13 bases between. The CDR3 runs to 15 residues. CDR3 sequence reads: CASSPVPTENSPLHF. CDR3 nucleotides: TGTGCCAGCTCACCGGTTCCAACAGAGAATTCACCCCTCCACTTT.

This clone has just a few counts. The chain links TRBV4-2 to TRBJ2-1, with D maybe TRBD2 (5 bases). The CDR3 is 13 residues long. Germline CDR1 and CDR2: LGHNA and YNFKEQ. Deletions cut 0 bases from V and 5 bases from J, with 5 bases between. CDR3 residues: CASSQEGDNEQFF. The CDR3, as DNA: TGTGCCAGCAGCCAAGAGGGAGACAATGAGCAGTTCTTC.

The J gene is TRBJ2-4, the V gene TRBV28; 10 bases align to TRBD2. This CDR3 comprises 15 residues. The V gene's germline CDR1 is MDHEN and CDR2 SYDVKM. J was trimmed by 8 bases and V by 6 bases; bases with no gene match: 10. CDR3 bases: TGTGCCAGCAGACCCAGCGGGAGGGCCCTTCACATTCAGTACTTC. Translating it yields CASRPSGRALHIQYF.

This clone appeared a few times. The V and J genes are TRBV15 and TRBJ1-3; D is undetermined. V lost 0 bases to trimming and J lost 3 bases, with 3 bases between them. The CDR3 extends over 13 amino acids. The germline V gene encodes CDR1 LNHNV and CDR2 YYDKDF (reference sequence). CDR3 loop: CATSRDLGNTIYF. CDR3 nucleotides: TGTGCCACCAGCAGAGATCTTGGAAACACCATATATTTT.

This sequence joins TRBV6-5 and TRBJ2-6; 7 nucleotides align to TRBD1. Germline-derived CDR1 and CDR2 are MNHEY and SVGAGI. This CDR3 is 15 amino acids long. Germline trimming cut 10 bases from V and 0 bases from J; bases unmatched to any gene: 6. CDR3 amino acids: CATGQESSGANVLTF. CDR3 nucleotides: TGTGCCACCGGACAGGAGAGCTCTGGGGCCAACGTCCTGACTTTC.

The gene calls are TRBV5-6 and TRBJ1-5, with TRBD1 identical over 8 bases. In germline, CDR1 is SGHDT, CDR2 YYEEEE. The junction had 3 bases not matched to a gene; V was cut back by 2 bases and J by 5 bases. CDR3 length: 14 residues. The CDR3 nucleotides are TGTGCCAGCAGCTTAAGGACAGGGCATCAGCCCCAGCATTTT. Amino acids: CASSLRTGHQPQHF.

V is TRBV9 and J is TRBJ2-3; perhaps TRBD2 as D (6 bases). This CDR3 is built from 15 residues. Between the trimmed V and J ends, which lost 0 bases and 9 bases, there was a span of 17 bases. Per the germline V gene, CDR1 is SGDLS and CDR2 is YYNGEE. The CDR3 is CASSVDGRDLATQYF. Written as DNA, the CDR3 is TGTGCCAGCAGCGTAGATGGGCGGGACCTCGCCACGCAGTATTTT.

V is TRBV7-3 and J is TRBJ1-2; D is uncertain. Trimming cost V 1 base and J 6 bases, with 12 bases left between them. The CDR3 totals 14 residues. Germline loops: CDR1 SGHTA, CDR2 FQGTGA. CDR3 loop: CASSLSPGNHGYTF. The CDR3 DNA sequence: TGTGCCAGCAGCTTAAGTCCGGGGAACCATGGCTACACCTTC.

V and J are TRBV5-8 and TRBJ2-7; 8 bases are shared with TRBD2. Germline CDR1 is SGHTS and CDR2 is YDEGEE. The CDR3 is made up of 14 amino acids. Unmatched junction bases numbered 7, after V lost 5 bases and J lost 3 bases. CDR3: CASSPREGVYEQYF. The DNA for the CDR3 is TGTGCCAGCAGTCCCCGGGAGGGAGTCTACGAGCAGTACTTC.

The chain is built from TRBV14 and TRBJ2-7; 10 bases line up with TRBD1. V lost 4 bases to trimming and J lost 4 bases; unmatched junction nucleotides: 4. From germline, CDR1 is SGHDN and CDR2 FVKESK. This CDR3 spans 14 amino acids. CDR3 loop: CASSLGTGEYEQYF. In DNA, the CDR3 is TGTGCCAGCAGCCTTGGGACAGGGGAATACGAGCAGTACTTC.

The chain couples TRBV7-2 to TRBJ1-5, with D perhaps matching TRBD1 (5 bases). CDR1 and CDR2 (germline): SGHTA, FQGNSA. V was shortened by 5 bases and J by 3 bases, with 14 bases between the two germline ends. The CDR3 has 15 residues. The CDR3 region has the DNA TGTGCCAGCAGCCCACAGGAGATGCACAATCAGCCCCAGCATTTT. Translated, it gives CASSPQEMHNQPQHF.

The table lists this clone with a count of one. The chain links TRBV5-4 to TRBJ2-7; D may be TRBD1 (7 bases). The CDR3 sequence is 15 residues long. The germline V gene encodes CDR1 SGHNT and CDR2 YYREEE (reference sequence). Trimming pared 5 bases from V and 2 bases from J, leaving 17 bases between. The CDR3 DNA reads TGTGCCAGCAGTCCCGCGGGACAGCGGACCTACGAGCAGTACTTC. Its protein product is CASSPAGQRTYEQYF.

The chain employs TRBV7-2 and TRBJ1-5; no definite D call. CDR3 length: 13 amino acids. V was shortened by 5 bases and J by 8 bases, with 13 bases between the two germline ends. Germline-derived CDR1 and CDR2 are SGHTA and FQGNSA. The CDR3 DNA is TGTGCCAGCAGCCAACCACCCGAGGAGCCCCAGCATTTT. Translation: CASSQPPEEPQHF.

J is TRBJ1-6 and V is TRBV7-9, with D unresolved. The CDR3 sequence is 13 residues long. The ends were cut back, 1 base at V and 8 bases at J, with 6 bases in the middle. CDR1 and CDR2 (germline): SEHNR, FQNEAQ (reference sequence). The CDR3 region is CASSLEADSPLHF. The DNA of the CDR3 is TGTGCCAGCAGCTTAGAAGCGGATTCACCCCTCCACTTT.

The CDR3 protein is CASSHYPTANTEAFF. The CDR3 nucleotides are TGTGCCAGCAGCCATTACCCAACAGCGAACACTGAAGCTTTCTTT. V usage is TRBV7-9 and J usage is TRBJ1-1; D unclear. Deletions cut 5 bases from V and 1 base from J, with 14 bases between. This CDR3 is built from 15 residues. From germline, CDR1 is SEHNR and CDR2 FQNEAQ (reference sequence).

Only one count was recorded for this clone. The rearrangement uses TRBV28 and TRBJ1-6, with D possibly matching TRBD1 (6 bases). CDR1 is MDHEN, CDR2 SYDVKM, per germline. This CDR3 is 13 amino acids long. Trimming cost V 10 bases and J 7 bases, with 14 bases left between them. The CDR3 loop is CAIKAGDNSPLHF. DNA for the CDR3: TGTGCCATCAAGGCAGGGGACAATTCACCCCTCCACTTT. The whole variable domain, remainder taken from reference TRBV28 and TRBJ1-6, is DVKVTQSSRYLVKRTGEKVFLECVQDMDHENMFWYRQDPGLGLRLIYFSYDVKMKEKGDIPEGYSVSREKKERFSLILESASTNQTSMYLCAIKAGDNSPLHFGNGTRLTVT.